This TCR beta chain was profiled in a study of shared clonotypes between healthy human individuals. The assay was immunoSEQ multiplex PCR, and TCRdb's table has in-frame clones only and misses some. The sample contains over 750,000 clones, just over 95% of which appear only once. Naive CD8 cells lacked CD45RO and underwent positive selection for CCR7, leaving out terminally differentiated effector memory CD45RA+ cells. This clone was seen once. The sequenced sample was naive CD8+ T cells sorted from blood. This TCR was recovered from a man aged 25-45 years in good health.

This CDR3 reads CASSVDPPTGGEYNEQFF. CDR3 sequence (DNA): TGTGCCAGCAGCGTAGACCCTCCAACAGGGGGCGAATACAATGAGCAGTTCTTC. The J gene is TRBJ2-1, the V gene TRBV9; TRBD1 aligns across 9 bases. CDR1 and CDR2 (germline): SGDLS, YYNGEE. The CDR3 has 18 residues. Trimming took 0 bases from V and 4 from J; bases not matched to a gene: 11.